The 25 T cell receptor beta chains below come from one sample, sequenced in a study of identical twins. TCRdb re-called the 5' RACE reads with MiXCR, one entry per CDR3 protein. The table lists hundreds of thousands of distinct CDR3 sequences, roughly 6.2% of them singletons, with 1.5% to 2% in the top ten. The sample consisted of naive T cells sorted from blood. The receptors were gathered from a man younger than 35 in good health.

The table lists this clonotype with many counts. The rearrangement joins TRBV12-3 or TRBV12-4 to TRBJ2-7; D might be TRBD1 (6 bases). Trimming stripped 5 bases from V and 3 bases from J, with 11 bases between. The CDR3 has 13 amino acids. This CDR3 reads CASSPGQNYEQYF. For the CDR3, the DNA is TGTGCCAGCAGTCCCGGACAGAACTACGAGCAGTACTTC.

This clonotype was counted at least ten times. The gene calls are TRBV12-3 or TRBV12-4 and TRBJ1-2; 10 bases are shared with TRBD1. The CDR3 has 13 residues. V was pared by 11 bases and J by 4 bases, with 7 bases of the junction left unmatched. The CDR3 sequence is CASGTGVPYGYTF. CDR3 sequence (DNA): TGTGCCTCGGGGACAGGGGTCCCCTATGGCTACACCTTC.

This clonotype was seen many times. The V call is TRBV4-3, the J call TRBJ1-1, with 8 bases identical to TRBD1. The CDR3 runs 15 residues. V gave up 4 bases and J gave up 5 bases; unmatched junction bases: 9. Germline values: CDR1 LGHNA, CDR2 YSLEER. CDR3 coding DNA: TGCGCCAGCAGCCCTTGGACAGGGTCGGATACTGAAGCTTTCTTT. This encodes CASSPWTGSDTEAFF.

The chain couples TRBV7-2 to TRBJ2-3; maybe TRBD2 (6 bases). From germline, CDR1 is SGHTA and CDR2 FQGNSA. The V end was cut by 5 bases, the J end by 6 bases, with 18 bases between. The CDR3 has 15 residues. The CDR3 sequence: CASSLTSRRTDTQYF. The CDR3 nucleotides read TGTGCCAGCAGCCTCACTAGCAGAAGGACGGATACGCAGTATTTT.

This clonotype was picked up many times. The J gene is TRBJ1-1, the V gene TRBV29-1; 8 bases match TRBD1. Losses at the gene ends were 8 bases for V and 1 base for J; bases not matched to a gene: 12. The germline gives CDR1 SQVTM, CDR2 ANQGSEA. The CDR3 runs 15 residues. The CDR3 nucleotides read TGCAGCACCCCAGGGGGCAGTGGGCGGAACACTGAAGCTTTCTTT. Translating it yields CSTPGGSGRNTEAFF.

This clonotype occurred many times. The chain couples TRBV5-1 to TRBJ2-1; no clear D. V was shortened by 5 bases and J by 5 bases, with 8 bases between the two germline ends. Germline V CDR1 and CDR2: SGHRS, YFSETQ. This CDR3 has 12 residues. The CDR3 DNA reads TGCGCCAGCAGGAGAGAAAACAATGAGCAGTTCTTC. Translating it yields CASRRENNEQFF.

This clonotype showed up many times. The chain combines TRBV5-1 with TRBJ1-5, with 7 bases aligning to TRBD1. The V segment lost 4 bases and the J segment 7 bases; nucleotides outside the gene matches: 11. The CDR3 is 15 residues long. From germline, CDR1 is SGHRS and CDR2 YFSETQ. The CDR3 loop is CASSPEGAPSQPQHF. CDR3 bases: TGCGCCAGCAGCCCGGAGGGGGCCCCAAGCCAGCCCCAGCATTTT.

The chain is built from TRBV5-1 and TRBJ1-1; D unclear. This CDR3 region has 16 residues. The V and J ends lost 4 bases and 0 bases respectively, with 16 bases between them. Germline V lookup: CDR1 SGHRS, CDR2 YFSETQ. For the CDR3, the DNA is TGCGCCAGCAGCCCCGGCGGGTTAGGAGTGAACACTGAAGCTTTCTTT. This codes for CASSPGGLGVNTEAFF.

The rearrangement joins TRBV4-1 to TRBJ2-5, with D perhaps TRBD1 or TRBD2 (5 bases each). The CDR3 is made up of 13 amino acids. Germline lookup yields CDR1 MGHRA and CDR2 YSYEKL. V gave up 5 bases and J gave up 4 bases, with 11 bases separating them. As DNA, the CDR3 is TGCGCCAGCAGCTGGAGAGGGGCAGAGACCCAGTACTTC. Translating gives CASSWRGAETQYF.

This clonotype was recorded many times. This rearrangement joins TRBV4-1 to TRBJ2-1; the D gene is possibly TRBD2 (6 bases). Germline CDR1 reads MGHRA; CDR2 reads YSYEKL. The CDR3 runs to 13 residues. The V end was cut by 1 base, the J end by 8 bases, with 9 bases between. CDR3 sequence: CASSQVTGDEQFF. The CDR3 DNA sequence: TGCGCCAGCAGCCAAGTCACGGGAGATGAGCAGTTCTTC.

This clonotype was recorded a few times. The chain combines TRBV24-1 with TRBJ2-5; TRBD2 might be the D (5 bases). The germline CDR1 and CDR2 sequences are KGHDR and SFDVKD. This CDR3 contains 12 residues. V shed 5 bases and J shed 5 bases, with 8 bases lying between them. This chain's CDR3 is CATSGGFETQYF. As DNA, the CDR3 is TGTGCCACCAGTGGAGGGTTCGAGACCCAGTACTTC.

This clonotype showed up many times. This chain joins TRBV20-1 and TRBJ1-1, with D unclear. Germline CDR1 is DFQATT and CDR2 is SNEGSKA (reference sequence). Trimming cost V 1 base and J 5 bases, with 17 bases left between them. This CDR3 spans 15 amino acids. CDR3 amino acids: CSARVSAGRSTEAFF. The CDR3, as DNA: TGCAGTGCTAGAGTCTCGGCGGGTAGGTCAACTGAAGCTTTCTTT.

This clonotype was observed at least ten times. This chain connects TRBV5-1 to TRBJ2-3, with TRBD2 matching over 10 bases. J lost 1 base, V lost 5 bases, and 13 bases had no gene match. CDR1 and CDR2 from the germline V gene are SGHRS and YFSETQ. The length of the CDR3 is 18 residues. The CDR3 nucleotides are TGCGCCAGCAGTCCTCGGGGACTAGCGAGAGCTCGCACAGATACGCAGTATTTT. Amino acid sequence: CASSPRGLARARTDTQYF.

This clonotype was seen at least ten times. This rearrangement joins TRBV5-6 to TRBJ1-4, with a possible D match to TRBD1 (5 bases). Germline-derived CDR1 and CDR2 are SGHDT and YYEEEE. The length of the CDR3 is 15 residues. Trimming removed 4 bases from V and 7 bases from J, with 17 bases in between. CDR3 coding DNA: TGTGCCAGCAGCGGATCAGGGTCGGCGGGTGAAAAACTGTTTTTT. This gives the protein CASSGSGSAGEKLFF.

There are many counts of this clonotype. J is TRBJ2-5 and V is TRBV20-1; D assignment may be TRBD1 or TRBD2 (5 bases each). The ends were cut back, 7 bases at V and 4 bases at J, with 13 bases in the middle. CDR1 is DFQATT and CDR2 is SNEGSKA in the germline V gene (reference sequence). The CDR3 is 12 amino acids. Here the CDR3 reads CSVGASLETQYF. The DNA of the CDR3 is TGCAGTGTCGGGGCTAGTTTAGAGACCCAGTACTTC.

This clonotype came up many times. The chain links TRBV12-3 or TRBV12-4 to TRBJ2-3; D unresolved. V was trimmed by 3 bases and J by 7 bases, leaving 17 bases between them. This CDR3 region has 15 residues. In nucleotides, the CDR3 is TGTGCCAGCAGTTTTGTTGGCACAGAGTCCAATACGCAGTATTTT. Translation: CASSFVGTESNTQYF.

This clonotype showed up many times. The chain employs TRBV20-1 and TRBJ2-1; perhaps TRBD2 as D (6 bases). V lost 4 bases and J lost 7, with 20 bases in between. This CDR3 has 15 residues. The V gene's germline CDR1 is DFQATT and CDR2 SNEGSKA (reference sequence). The CDR3 DNA sequence: TGCAGTGCTAAAAGAGGAGGGTCTGATGCGAATGAGCAGTTCTTC. Its translation: CSAKRGGSDANEQFF.

The table lists this clonotype with a few counts. The V and J genes are TRBV12-3 or TRBV12-4 and TRBJ2-3; D is unclear. Trimming stripped 8 bases from V and 6 bases from J, with 6 bases between. The CDR3 length is 10 residues. The CDR3 DNA follows: TGTGCCAGCTCGGTGGATACGCAGTATTTT. Its translation is CASSVDTQYF.

The chain combines TRBV19 with TRBJ2-2; D is unresolved. Germline-derived CDR1 and CDR2 are LNHDA and SQIVND (reference sequence). This CDR3 is built from 12 residues. The V end lost 7 bases, the J end lost 6 bases, and 9 bases lay between the germline ends. CDR3 loop: CASTPSPGELFF. The CDR3 DNA sequence: TGTGCCAGTACTCCAAGCCCCGGGGAGCTGTTTTTT.

This clonotype was seen a few times. Written as DNA, the CDR3 is TGTGCCAGCAGTTTAATAACCGGGGCTCAAGAGACCCAGTACTTC. This codes for CASSLITGAQETQYF. The chain uses TRBV27 and TRBJ2-5; either TRBD1 or TRBD2 may fit D (5 bases each). Germline CDR1 and CDR2: MNHEY and SMNVEV (reference sequence). CDR3 size: 15 residues. V was cut by 2 bases and J by 2 bases, with 12 bases left in between.

The rearrangement joins TRBV3-1 to TRBJ2-1; 7 positions match TRBD2. This CDR3 has 15 amino acids. The V segment lost 1 base and the J segment 9 bases; nucleotides outside the gene matches: 9. Germline lookup yields CDR1 LGHDT and CDR2 YNNKEL (reference sequence). DNA for the CDR3: TGTGCCAGCAGCCAAGGGGGCGGGAGCTCTGTTGAGCAGTTCTTC. Protein sequence: CASSQGGGSSVEQFF.

Only a few counts were recorded for this clonotype. This sequence joins TRBV27 and TRBJ2-7, with 12 bases aligning to TRBD1. The germline V gene has CDR1 MNHEY and CDR2 SMNVEV (reference sequence). The J segment lost 4 bases and the V segment lost 7 bases, leaving 11 bases of the junction unmatched. CDR3 length: 16 amino acids. The CDR3: CASNLSGQGALYEQYF. The CDR3 coding sequence is TGTGCCAGCAACCTTTCGGGACAGGGGGCGTTATACGAGCAGTACTTC.

This clonotype was detected ten times or more. An end of the junction does not agree with germline; a read error may underlie this. The chain employs TRBV20-1 and TRBJ2-3; TRBD1 matches 7 bases. Germline CDR1 is DFQATT and CDR2 is SNEGSKA (reference sequence). The CDR3 length is 15 residues. The chain's CDR3 is CSARGGRPNTDTQYF. The CDR3 nucleotides are TGCAGTGCGAGAGGGGGCAGGCCGAACACAGATACGCAGTATTTT.

The rearrangement uses TRBV5-1 and TRBJ1-3, with D possibly matching TRBD1 (5 bases). The CDR3 runs 13 residues. Per germline, CDR1 SGHRS and CDR2 YFSETQ. V was clipped by 4 bases and J by 8 bases, with 13 bases between them. The CDR3 loop is CASSPGQLDTIYF. The CDR3 bases are TGCGCCAGCAGCCCAGGACAATTGGACACCATATATTTT.

Ten or more counts support this clonotype. V is TRBV4-3 and J is TRBJ2-5; no definite D call. V lost 0 bases and J 5 bases, leaving 13 bases between the germline ends. This CDR3 is built from 15 residues. Per the germline V gene, CDR1 is LGHNA and CDR2 is YSLEER. The CDR3 spells CASSQDLRHGETQYF. DNA for the CDR3: TGCGCCAGCAGCCAAGATTTGCGGCACGGGGAGACCCAGTACTTC.